This TCR beta chain was profiled in a study of cytomegalovirus exposure and HLA in healthy donors. Study information: Early release data held about 92 million unique TCRs from HLA-typed donors. Broader study findings: Relative to the approximately 670-donor mean, N-insertions were reportedly fewer in an Asian-associated ancestry cluster in a later analysis. Being productive about 87% or about 30% of the time was typical of most TCR beta V segments in an earlier analysis. Looking again later, the authors saw that most CMV-associated TCR beta chains seemed HLA-restricted.

A remark on this clone: Its target is unknown.

V shed 2 bases and J shed 2 bases, with 13 bases lying between them. The CDR3 is made up of 15 amino acids. Germline assignment: CDR1 SGHRS and CDR2 YFSETQ. PCR amplification relied on 60 Vbeta primers (plus 13 Jbeta primers). Libraries were prepared by immunoSEQ multiplex PCR; TCRdb keeps only in-frame clonotypes and omits some of them. This sample yields around 190,000 clones, of which 87% are seen a single time; around 1% belongs to the top ten. The sequenced sample consisted of PBMCs. The receptor comes from a boy between 2 and 10 years old in good health and CMV-seronegative. The V and J genes are TRBV5-1 and TRBJ1-1; no clear D. CDR3 sequence: CASSFGELVNTEAFF. The CDR3 DNA reads as TGCGCCAGCAGCTTCGGGGAGCTGGTAAACACTGAAGCTTTCTTT.